This TCR beta chain stems from a study of T cell changes during pregnancy in multiple sclerosis. Trimming shortened V by 6 bases and J by 5 bases, and 13 bases separated the two germline ends. The CDR3 contains 13 residues. Germline CDR1 PRHDT, CDR2 FYEKMQ (reference sequence). The protocol was immunoSEQ multiplex PCR, while the TCRdb copy is restricted to in-frame clones and leaves out a portion. The table lists 90,000 or so clones, approximately 90% of them singletons. This material consisted of peripheral blood, taken before pregnancy. The chain links TRBV13 to TRBJ2-5, with D possibly matching TRBD1 (6 bases). The clonotype originates from a female donor with multiple sclerosis, enrolled in a pregnancy study. The CDR3 coding sequence is TGTGCCAGCAGTTATCAGGGGTTGGAGACCCAGTACTTC. This encodes CASSYQGLETQYF.